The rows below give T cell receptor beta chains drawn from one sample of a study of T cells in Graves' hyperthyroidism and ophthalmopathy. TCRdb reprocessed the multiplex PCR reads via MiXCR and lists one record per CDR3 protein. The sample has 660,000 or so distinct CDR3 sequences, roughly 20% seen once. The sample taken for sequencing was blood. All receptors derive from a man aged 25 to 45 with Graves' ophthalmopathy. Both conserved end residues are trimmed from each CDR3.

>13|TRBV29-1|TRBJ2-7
SVPRGENQPYEQY
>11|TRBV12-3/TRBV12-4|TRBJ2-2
ATGERETAELF
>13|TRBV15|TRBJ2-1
ATNMDRGLYNEQF
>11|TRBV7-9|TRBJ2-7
ASSPGGNYEQY
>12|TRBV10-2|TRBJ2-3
ASVEIAGTDTQY
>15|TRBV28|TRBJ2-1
ASSLASGMISYNEQF
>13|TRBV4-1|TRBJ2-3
ASSPTSVSTDTQY
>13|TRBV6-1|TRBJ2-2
ASSQIRLGGGELF
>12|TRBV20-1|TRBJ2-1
SARGSGGFNEQF
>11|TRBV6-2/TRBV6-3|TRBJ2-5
ASSNGLQETQY
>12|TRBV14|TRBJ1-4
ASSQAGFLEKLF
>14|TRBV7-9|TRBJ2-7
ASSPTLAGVMHEQY
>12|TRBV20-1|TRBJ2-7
SAKGLAAPSEQY
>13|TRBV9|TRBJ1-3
ASSPWDSSGNTIY
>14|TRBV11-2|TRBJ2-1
ASSSIRGRGTNEQF
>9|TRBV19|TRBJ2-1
ASNRDGEQF
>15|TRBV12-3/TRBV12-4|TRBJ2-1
ASSQRTSGSPYNEQF
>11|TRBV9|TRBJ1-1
ASSVAWGTEAF
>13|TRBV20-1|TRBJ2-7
SARDRVVGGYEQY
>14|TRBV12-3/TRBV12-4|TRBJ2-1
ASSSRTSGRENEQF
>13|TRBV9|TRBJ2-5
ASSVGWGSQETQY
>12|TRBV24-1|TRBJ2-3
ATSELDSTDTQY
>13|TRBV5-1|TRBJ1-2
ASTLDSSSRYGYT
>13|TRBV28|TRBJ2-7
ASSWVLDSSYEQY
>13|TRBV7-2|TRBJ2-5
ASSERPNEQETQY
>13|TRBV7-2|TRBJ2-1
ASSLGRTPYNEQF
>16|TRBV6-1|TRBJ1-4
ASSPARKLRVINEKLF
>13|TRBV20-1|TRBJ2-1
SAPDRVVSYNEQF
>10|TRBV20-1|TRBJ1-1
SARLGGYEAF
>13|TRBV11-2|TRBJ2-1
ASSQSLRGDNEQF
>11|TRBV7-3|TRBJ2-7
ASSTNPPREQY